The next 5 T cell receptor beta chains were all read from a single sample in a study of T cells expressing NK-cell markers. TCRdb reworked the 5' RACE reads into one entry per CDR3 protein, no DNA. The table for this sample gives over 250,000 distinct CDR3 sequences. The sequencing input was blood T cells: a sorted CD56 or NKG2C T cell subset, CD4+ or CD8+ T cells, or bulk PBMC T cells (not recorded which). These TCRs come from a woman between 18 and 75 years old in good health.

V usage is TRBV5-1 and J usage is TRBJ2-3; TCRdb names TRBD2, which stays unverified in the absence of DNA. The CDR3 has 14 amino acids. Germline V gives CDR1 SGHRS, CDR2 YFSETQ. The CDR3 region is CASSLGTSGNTQYF. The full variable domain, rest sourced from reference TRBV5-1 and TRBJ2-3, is KAGVTQTPRYLIKTRGQQVTLSCSPISGHRSVSWYQQTPGQGLQFLFEYFSETQRNKGNFPGRFSGRQFSNSRSEMNVSTLELGDSALYLCASSLGTSGNTQYFGPGTRLTVL.

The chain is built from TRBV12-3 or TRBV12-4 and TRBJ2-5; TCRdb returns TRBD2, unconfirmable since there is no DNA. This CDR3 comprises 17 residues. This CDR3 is CASSLGSGGASGETQYF.

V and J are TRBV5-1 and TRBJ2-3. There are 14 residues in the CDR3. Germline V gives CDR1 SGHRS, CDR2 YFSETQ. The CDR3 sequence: CASSVGPSTDTQYF.

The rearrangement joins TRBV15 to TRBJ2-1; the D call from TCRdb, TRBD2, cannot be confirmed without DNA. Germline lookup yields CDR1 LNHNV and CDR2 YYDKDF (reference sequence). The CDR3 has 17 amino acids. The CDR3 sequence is CATSRDTGTSGYNEQFF.

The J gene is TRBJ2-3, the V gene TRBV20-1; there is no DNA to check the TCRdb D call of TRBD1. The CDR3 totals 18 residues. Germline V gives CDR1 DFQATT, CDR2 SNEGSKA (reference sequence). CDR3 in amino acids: CSARKGAKLGAGTDTQYF.